This T cell receptor beta chain was obtained from a study of T cell responses to AZD1222 COVID-19 vaccine. Repertoires were generated with immunoSEQ multiplex PCR, while TCRdb's copy carries only in-frame clones and drops some. Among 110,000 to 150,000 clones listed, approximately 83% were seen once. Germline lookup yields CDR1 SGHTA and CDR2 FQGNSA. V was pared by 6 bases and J by 5 bases, with 10 bases between. The CDR3 totals 12 residues. The receptor was isolated from an adult in good health. This chain connects TRBV7-2 to TRBJ2-5; the D is unclear. The material was peripheral blood, obtained on day 0 of AZD1222 vaccination. CDR3 protein: CASSSAGETQYF. The DNA of the CDR3 is TGTGCCAGCAGTTCCGCTGGGGAGACCCAGTACTTC. The whole variable domain, filled in from reference TRBV7-2 and TRBJ2-5, reads GAGVSQSPSNKVTEKGKDVELRCDPISGHTALYWYRQSLGQGLEFLIYFQGNSAPDKSGLPSDRFSAERTGGSVSTLTIQRTQQEDSAVYLCASSSAGETQYFGPGTRLLVL.